These T cell receptor beta chains were read from a single sample in a study of spatial heterogeneity in lung cancer. TCRdb redid the calling of the 5' RACE reads with MiXCR, one entry per CDR3 protein. The sample records about 27,000 distinct CDR3 sequences, more than 4.5% being singletons. Here the sequenced sample was PBMCs, taken at follow-up. The receptors originated from a female donor with early-stage non-small cell lung cancer. Each CDR3 is given with its conserved first and last residue. A D gene is named only where the DNA matches it firmly. The size entry is marked missing in some rows and otherwise reads once, few, many or a size class.

d_gene	v_gene	j_gene	abundance	CDR3aa	CDR3nt
TRBD2	TRBV7-9	TRBJ2-1	many	CASSYGGLAGVEQFF	TGTGCCAGCAGCTATGGAGGGCTAGCGGGAGTTGAGCAGTTCTTC
-	TRBV10-3	TRBJ2-3	many	CAIKGDTDTQYF	TGTGCCATCAAGGGTGACACAGATACGCAGTATTTT
-	TRBV28	TRBJ1-6	many	CASRGDGHSPLHF	TGTGCCAGCAGGGGGGACGGACATTCACCCCTCCACTTT
TRBD2	TRBV5-5	TRBJ2-3	few	CASRNGLASTDTQYF	TGTGCCAGCAGAAACGGACTAGCCAGCACAGATACGCAGTATTTT
-	TRBV29-1	TRBJ2-7	many	CSAGDGQFGYEQYF	TGCAGCGCGGGCGATGGGCAGTTTGGCTACGAGCAGTACTTC
-	TRBV20-1	TRBJ2-7	many	CSARVPGTDEQYF	TGCAGTGCTAGAGTTCCAGGTACCGACGAGCAGTACTTC
-	TRBV7-2	TRBJ2-5	many	CASSLKDRETQYF	TGTGCCAGCAGCTTGAAGGACAGAGAGACCCAGTACTTC
-	TRBV3-2	TRBJ2-1	few	CASSQGGRDSYNEQFF	TGTGCCAGCAGCCAAGGGGGTAGGGACTCCTACAATGAGCAGTTCTTC
TRBD2	TRBV24-1	TRBJ2-3	many	CATSDSGLAGDTQYF	TGTGCCACCAGTGATTCCGGACTAGCGGGAGATACGCAGTATTTT
-	TRBV12-3/TRBV12-4	TRBJ2-7	few	CASRQTQGYEQYF	TGTGCCAGCAGGCAAACTCAGGGATACGAGCAGTACTTC
-	TRBV5-1	TRBJ2-3	-	CASSLVGLWTDTQYF	TGCGCCAGCAGCTTGGTAGGACTATGGACAGATACGCAGTATTTT
-	TRBV7-2	TRBJ2-3	-	CVSSPRQGGSTDTQYF	TGTGTCAGCAGCCCCAGACAGGGAGGGAGCACAGATACGCAGTATTTT
-	TRBV4-3	TRBJ2-3	many	CASSQEGAPGPLNTQYF	TGCGCCAGCAGCCAAGAAGGTGCCCCGGGACCTTTAAACACGCAGTATTTT
-	TRBV9	TRBJ2-2	many	CASSQSVGAGELFF	TGTGCCAGCAGTCAGAGCGTGGGGGCCGGGGAGCTGTTTTTT
TRBD1	TRBV23-1	TRBJ1-2	many	CASRDRGAYGYTF	TGCGCCAGCCGGGACAGAGGGGCCTATGGCTACACCTTC
TRBD1	TRBV5-4	TRBJ2-1	many	CASSPAGTGTYEQFF	TGTGCCAGCAGCCCCGCCGGGACAGGGACCTATGAGCAGTTCTTC
-	TRBV20-1	TRBJ1-1	many	CSARAEGRGNTEAFF	TGCAGTGCTAGAGCAGAGGGAAGGGGGAACACTGAAGCTTTCTTT
TRBD2	TRBV9	TRBJ2-1	many	CASSELAGGSGEQFF	TGTGCCAGCAGCGAACTAGCGGGAGGTTCCGGTGAGCAGTTCTTC
-	TRBV20-1	TRBJ1-6	many	CSASRSTSSSYNSPLHF	TGCAGTGCTAGCAGATCTACGTCGAGCTCCTATAATTCACCCCTCCACTTT
TRBD2	TRBV2	TRBJ2-2	many	CASSGRGIAGTGELFF	TGTGCCAGCAGTGGAAGAGGGATAGCGGGAACCGGGGAGCTGTTTTTT
TRBD2	TRBV19	TRBJ2-5	-	CASSTTGLAGYETQYF	TGTGCCAGTAGTACGACGGGACTAGCGGGGTACGAGACCCAGTACTTC
TRBD1	TRBV5-4	TRBJ2-6	many	CASSLPGTVNSGANVLTF	TGTGCCAGCAGCTTGCCAGGGACAGTCAACTCTGGGGCCAACGTCCTGACTTTC
TRBD2	TRBV29-1	TRBJ2-7	many	CSVEPQEGGYEQYF	TGCAGCGTTGAACCTCAAGAGGGAGGGTACGAGCAGTACTTC
TRBD1	TRBV10-3	TRBJ2-1	medium-sized	CAIRSGTGRRNEQFF	TGTGCCATCAGGTCCGGGACAGGGAGAAGGAATGAGCAGTTCTTC
TRBD2	TRBV20-1	TRBJ2-3	many	CSALAGGPTDTQYF	TGCAGTGCTCTAGCGGGAGGGCCCACAGATACGCAGTATTTT